This T cell receptor (beta chain) was recovered during a study of CD8 T cells in ankylosing spondylitis. This CDR3 has 15 residues. The germline gives CDR1 DFQATT, CDR2 SNEGSKA (reference sequence). Germline trimming cut 3 bases from V and 9 bases from J; bases unmatched to any gene: 9. Study-level findings and limits: The disease-linked clones had a CD8+ phenotype and low blood frequencies. Ankylosing spondylitis blood appeared to be characterized by a TCR beta motif of under 10 highly homologous variants. It was reported that disease-linked clones were significantly enriched in matched ankylosing spondylitis synovial fluid.

Details on this clonotype: Its cognate antigen is unknown.

Generation of TCR beta libraries employed quantitative 5'-RACE incorporating molecular barcodes. A single record per CDR3 protein comes from TCRdb applying MiXCR to the 5' RACE reads. The sample shows fewer than 550,000 distinct CDR3 sequences, over 4% of them seen only once. Material for sequencing was blood, either unsorted or a sorted T cell fraction (not recorded which). The chain recombines TRBV20-1 with TRBJ2-5; 14 bases map to TRBD2. The clonotype originates from a male donor with ankylosing spondylitis. The CDR3 loop reads CSARVGLAGGRPQYF. DNA for the CDR3: TGCAGTGCTAGGGTTGGACTAGCGGGAGGTCGGCCCCAGTACTTC.